The 26 T cell receptor beta chains reported below all come from one sample, sequenced in a study of control samples from healthy donors and cancer patients. The data were produced by immunoSEQ multiplex PCR, yet TCRdb's version contains in-frame clones alone and is incomplete. The sample lists 85,000 to 120,000 clones; about 90% were seen once. The sample comprised blood. Receptors originate from a woman between 18 and 30 years old in good health.

This sequence joins TRBV5-4 and TRBJ2-7; D may be TRBD2 (6 bases). V was cut by 4 bases and J by 2 bases, with 10 bases left in between. CDR1 SGHNT and CDR2 YYREEE come from the germline V gene (reference sequence). This CDR3 contains 13 residues. The CDR3 is CASSDGGTYEQYF. The CDR3 DNA reads as TGTGCCAGCAGCGACGGGGGAACCTACGAGCAGTACTTC.

This sequence joins TRBV4-2 and TRBJ2-4; maybe TRBD1 (5 bases). The germline V gene encodes CDR1 LGHNA and CDR2 YNFKEQ. There are 16 residues in the CDR3. V dropped 2 bases and J dropped 4 bases, with 15 bases sitting between them. The CDR3 loop reads CASSQKTPQGKNIQYF. CDR3 coding DNA: TGTGCCAGCAGCCAAAAAACGCCCCAGGGAAAAAACATTCAGTACTTC.

The CDR3 loop reads CASRGLAGGTTDTQYF. CDR3 coding DNA: TGCGCCAGCAGGGGGCTAGCGGGGGGCACCACAGATACGCAGTATTTT. The gene calls are TRBV5-1 and TRBJ2-3; 11 bases are a match to TRBD2. The CDR3 has 16 residues. The germline V gene encodes CDR1 SGHRS and CDR2 YFSETQ. Unmatched junction bases numbered 7, after V lost 5 bases and J lost 2 bases.

The CDR3 DNA follows: TGTGCCAGTAGGTCCACCTTTTACACTGAAGCTTTCTTT. It encodes CASRSTFYTEAFF. The chain joins TRBV19 to TRBJ1-1, with no clear D. V shed 6 bases and J shed 3 bases, with 11 bases lying between them. The CDR3 extends over 13 amino acids. The V gene's germline CDR1 is LNHDA and CDR2 SQIVND (reference sequence).

The chain recombines TRBV6-6 with TRBJ2-1; D call uncertain. The ends were cut back, 8 bases at V and 4 bases at J, with 18 bases in the middle. Germline loops: CDR1 MNHNY, CDR2 SVGAGI (reference sequence). The CDR3 consists of 15 residues. CDR3 sequence (DNA): TGTGCCAGCCAGCCAGGATTAGGCGGATACAATGAGCAGTTCTTC. Its translation: CASQPGLGGYNEQFF.

This sequence joins TRBV7-9 and TRBJ1-3; D gene ambiguous. The V end lost 7 bases, the J end lost 0 bases, and 13 bases lay between the germline ends. CDR3 size: 15 residues. Germline V gene sequence: CDR1 SEHNR, CDR2 FQNEAQ (reference sequence). DNA for the CDR3: TGTGCCAGCACCCTCGGACCGATCTCTGGAAACACCATATATTTT. Protein product: CASTLGPISGNTIYF.

In nucleotides, the CDR3 is TGTGCCAGCAGCTTAGCCCTAGCGGGGACCTACGAGCAGTACTTC. This encodes CASSLALAGTYEQYF. The chain uses TRBV11-2 and TRBJ2-7; 9 bases align to TRBD2. The trim removed 1 base at V and 2 bases at J, leaving 3 bases unmatched. From germline, CDR1 is SGHAT and CDR2 FQNNGV. The CDR3 sequence is 15 residues long.

V usage is TRBV7-9 and J usage is TRBJ2-1; D not resolved. Germline assignment: CDR1 SEHNR and CDR2 FQNEAQ (reference sequence). The CDR3 is 13 amino acids. Trimming pared 5 bases from V and 5 bases from J, leaving 10 bases between. In DNA form, the CDR3 reads TGTGCCAGCAGCCTGAGGTCGGACAATGAGCAGTTCTTC. Translated: CASSLRSDNEQFF.

V and J are TRBV7-9 and TRBJ1-1; a possible D gene is TRBD1 (5 bases). The CDR3 is 16 residues long. V was cut by 5 bases and J by 2 bases, with 18 bases left in between. CDR1 is SEHNR, CDR2 FQNEAQ, per germline (reference sequence). The CDR3 DNA reads TGTGCCAGCAGCATGGGGCTAAGCTATTCAAACACTGAAGCTTTCTTT. Its translation is CASSMGLSYSNTEAFF.

There are a few counts of this clone. This sequence joins TRBV6-6 and TRBJ1-5; perhaps TRBD1 as D (5 bases). V lost 5 bases and J 0 bases, leaving 8 bases between the germline ends. The CDR3 consists of 14 residues. Germline V lookup: CDR1 MNHNY, CDR2 SVGAGI (reference sequence). The CDR3 nucleotides are TGTGCCAGCAGTCGAGGGGATAGCAATCAGCCCCAGCATTTT. Translation gives CASSRGDSNQPQHF.

The V call is TRBV5-5, the J call TRBJ1-3; D perhaps matches TRBD1 (5 bases). Trimming stripped 5 bases from V and 4 bases from J, with 13 bases between. Germline V gene lookup returns CDR1 SGHKS and CDR2 YYEKEE (reference sequence). CDR3 size: 14 residues. The CDR3 sequence: CASRAGTGGNTIYF. In DNA, the CDR3 is TGTGCCAGCAGGGCCGGGACTGGAGGAAACACCATATATTTT. The full variable domain, in which reference TRBV5-5 and TRBJ1-3 provide the parts outside the CDR3, is DAGVTQSPTHLIKTRGQQVTLRCSPISGHKSVSWYQQVLGQGPQFIFQYYEKEERGRGNFPDRFSARQFPNYSSELNVNALLLGDSALYLCASRAGTGGNTIYFGEGSWLTVV.

This chain links TRBV27 with TRBJ1-5; no clear D. There are 14 residues in the CDR3. CDR1 and CDR2 (germline): MNHEY, SMNVEV (reference sequence). Trimming cost V 5 bases and J 0 bases, with 8 bases left between them. CDR3 sequence: CASSEQYSNQPQHF. The CDR3 bases are TGTGCCAGCAGTGAACAGTATAGCAATCAGCCCCAGCATTTT.

Concerning this clone itself: The same CDR3 arises from other DNA sequences in this sample as well. This sequence joins TRBV11-2 and TRBJ1-1; D is possibly TRBD1 (6 bases). Germline loops: CDR1 SGHAT, CDR2 FQNNGV. The germline V and J ends were trimmed by 3 bases and 5 bases, with 10 bases remaining between them. This CDR3 has 13 amino acids. The CDR3 reads CASSLEGGTEAFF. For the CDR3, the DNA is TGTGCCAGCAGCTTGGAAGGGGGAACTGAAGCTTTCTTT.

The rearrangement links TRBV10-3 to TRBJ2-2, with 10 bases that match TRBD1. With 7 bases clipped from V and 0 bases from J, the junction kept 2 bases outside the gene matches. The CDR3 consists of 15 residues. Germline V gives CDR1 ENHRY, CDR2 SYGVKD. The CDR3 nucleotides read TGTGCCATCATGGGACAGGGGACGAACACCGGGGAGCTGTTTTTT. Its protein product is CAIMGQGTNTGELFF.

The V and J genes are TRBV5-1 and TRBJ2-5; TRBD2 agrees at 7 bases. V shed 5 bases, J shed 3 bases, and the junction held 19 bases outside the gene matches. The CDR3 loop spans 18 amino acids. Germline V gene sequence: CDR1 SGHRS, CDR2 YFSETQ. CDR3 bases: TGCGCCAGCAGTTCGACATGGGGCGGGAGCCTCGGGGAAGAGACCCAGTACTTC. Amino acids: CASSSTWGGSLGEETQYF.

The chain is built from TRBV5-4 and TRBJ2-1; no definite D call. The CDR3 sequence is 18 residues long. Between the trimmed V and J ends, which lost 2 bases and 0 bases, there was a span of 18 bases. The germline V gene has CDR1 SGHNT and CDR2 YYREEE (reference sequence). CDR3 protein: CASSLPARVQSSYNEQFF. The CDR3 nucleotides are TGTGCCAGCAGCTTACCCGCGCGTGTGCAAAGCTCCTACAATGAGCAGTTCTTC.

The chain links TRBV5-1 to TRBJ1-2; D remains unclear. Germline CDR1 and CDR2: SGHRS and YFSETQ. With 0 bases removed from V and 4 bases from J, the gap between germline ends came to 7 bases. The CDR3 sequence is 13 residues long. This CDR3 reads CASSLGAFYGYTF. CDR3 nucleotide sequence: TGCGCCAGCAGCTTGGGGGCGTTCTATGGCTACACCTTC.

The chain joins TRBV7-2 to TRBJ2-7; 7 nucleotides align to TRBD1. Germline V CDR1 and CDR2: SGHTA, FQGNSA. V dropped 1 base and J dropped 0; count of bases not matched to a gene: 3. The CDR3 runs to 15 residues. In DNA form, the CDR3 reads TGTGCCAGCAGCTTAGGCAGGGGGATCTCCTACGAGCAGTACTTC. Protein product: CASSLGRGISYEQYF. Full variable domain (missing parts from reference TRBV7-2 and TRBJ2-7): GAGVSQSPSNKVTEKGKDVELRCDPISGHTALYWYRQSLGQGLEFLIYFQGNSAPDKSGLPSDRFSAERTGGSVSTLTIQRTQQEDSAVYLCASSLGRGISYEQYFGPGTRLTVT.

The chain has TRBV5-4 and TRBJ1-1, with D unresolved. The V gene lost 0 bases and the J gene lost 2 bases, with 14 bases spanning the gap. The V gene's germline CDR1 is SGHNT and CDR2 YYREEE (reference sequence). CDR3 length equals 16 residues. In nucleotides, the CDR3 is TGTGCCAGCAGCTTGGGACATACCCTACCCAACACTGAAGCTTTCTTT. Translating gives CASSLGHTLPNTEAFF. The full variable domain, its missing parts supplied by reference TRBV5-4 and TRBJ1-1, is ETGVTQSPTHLIKTRGQQVTLRCSSQSGHNTVSWYQQALGQGPQFIFQYYREEENGRGNFPPRFSGLQFPNYSSELNVNALELDDSALYLCASSLGHTLPNTEAFFGQGTRLTVV.

This clone was seen only a few times. This chain joins TRBV7-9 and TRBJ2-7; D is uncertain. The germline gives CDR1 SEHNR, CDR2 FQNEAQ (reference sequence). V was pared by 5 bases and J by 5 bases, with 16 bases between. This CDR3 is built from 14 residues. As DNA, the CDR3 is TGTGCCAGCAGCCGCAGTCCCGCGGCCCACGAGCAGTACTTC. This sequence encodes CASSRSPAAHEQYF.

V is TRBV12-3 or TRBV12-4 and J is TRBJ2-5, with D possibly being TRBD1 (5 bases). Trimming left V 7 bases short and J 4 bases short, with 13 bases between. CDR3 length equals 13 residues. As DNA, the CDR3 is TGTGCCAGCACCAGGGTCCGGGCAGAGACCCAGTACTTC. Its translation is CASTRVRAETQYF.

This clone was seen a single time. The chain carries TRBV4-3 and TRBJ1-1, with a possible D match to TRBD1 (5 bases). V was clipped by 0 bases and J by 3 bases, with 17 bases between them. The CDR3 contains 17 residues. Per germline, CDR1 LGHNA and CDR2 YSLEER. In nucleotides, the CDR3 is TGCGCCAGCAGCCAAGATCGGGCAGGGATTGGGGACACTGAAGCTTTCTTT. Encoded protein: CASSQDRAGIGDTEAFF.

This clone appeared once. The chain links TRBV24-1 to TRBJ2-1; TRBD2 matches at 7 bases. V lost 1 base, J lost 6 bases, and 8 bases stayed unmatched. Germline V gives CDR1 KGHDR, CDR2 SFDVKD. This CDR3 spans 16 amino acids. The CDR3 coding sequence is TGTGCCACCAGTGATTTCGGACTAGGGTATATCAATGAGCAGTTCTTC. It yields the protein CATSDFGLGYINEQFF.

The CDR3 DNA sequence: TGTGCCAGCAGCTTAGGAACTAGCGGGTGGACTTACGAGCAGTACTTC. Protein: CASSLGTSGWTYEQYF. J is TRBJ2-7 and V is TRBV7-9; TRBD2 aligns across 9 bases. The CDR3 length is 16 residues. The germline gives CDR1 SEHNR, CDR2 FQNEAQ (reference sequence). V was clipped by 1 base and J by 4 bases; unmatched bases: 8.

The CDR3 reads CASSRPTGVNEKLFF. The DNA for the CDR3 is TGTGCCAGCAGCCGTCCTACCGGGGTTAATGAAAAACTGTTTTTT. The chain employs TRBV4-2 and TRBJ1-4; D ambiguous. Germline V gives CDR1 LGHNA, CDR2 YNFKEQ. V was trimmed by 4 bases and J by 4 bases, leaving 13 bases between them. This CDR3 has 15 amino acids.

In DNA form, the CDR3 reads TGTGCCGGGTCCTGGGCCAGGTCGCCAGATACGCAGTATTTT. Its protein is CAGSWARSPDTQYF. This chain joins TRBV2 and TRBJ2-3, with D unresolved. From germline, CDR1 is SNHLY and CDR2 FYNNEI. The CDR3 has 14 residues. V was cut by 11 bases and J by 4 bases, with 19 bases left in between.